A single sample gave rise to the 30 T cell receptor beta chains below, sequenced in a study of blood T cell repertoires in COVID-19 (TCRdb year 2020). The library came from the immunoSEQ multiplex PCR assay. TCRdb carries this immuneACCESS record with in-frame sequences only. Its versions omit some clonotypes, under half of them owing to an unresolved V gene in the studies checked, with the rest unexplained. This sample gives approximately 530,000 clones in total; around 90% of them show up just once. The ten largest clonotypes hold about 8% of the sample. Sequenced: peripheral blood. All receptors come from a woman aged 50 to 65 with COVID-19, enrolled during active disease.

The chain couples TRBV4-1 to TRBJ1-5; D is unresolved. Trimming pared 1 base from V and 5 bases from J, leaving 12 bases between. The CDR3 has 15 residues. Per germline, CDR1 MGHRA and CDR2 YSYEKL. The CDR3 loop is CASSQGVLRDQPQHF. The CDR3 coding sequence is TGCGCCAGCAGCCAAGGAGTCTTGAGGGATCAGCCCCAGCATTTT.

This clone appeared once. V is TRBV10-1 and J is TRBJ2-3; possible D gene TRBD2, 6 bases. The CDR3 loop spans 14 amino acids. Trimming left V 8 bases short and J 4 bases short, with 16 bases between. Germline V gene data show CDR1 as WNHNN and CDR2 as SYGVQD (reference sequence). In nucleotides, the CDR3 is TGCGCCAGCGCCGGCGGGGAGGACGCAGATACGCAGTATTTT. This translates into CASAGGEDADTQYF.

The V call is TRBV11-3, the J call TRBJ2-1, with 7 nucleotides matching TRBD1. CDR3 length equals 15 residues. CDR1 is SGHNT, CDR2 YENEEA, per germline. The ends lost 2 bases at V and 8 bases at J; junction bases unmatched: 9. This CDR3 is CASSLWGTGVDEQFF. Written as DNA, the CDR3 is TGTGCCAGCAGCTTATGGGGCACAGGGGTTGATGAGCAGTTCTTC. The whole variable domain, remainder taken from reference TRBV11-3 and TRBJ2-1, is EAGVVQSPRYKIIEKKQPVAFWCNPISGHNTLYWYLQNLGQGPELLIRYENEEAVDDSQLPKDRFSAERLKGVDSTLKIQPAELGDSAVYLCASSLWGTGVDEQFFGPGTRLTVL.

This clone appeared once. This chain uses TRBV5-1 with TRBJ2-7; 7 nucleotides match TRBD1. CDR1 and CDR2 from the germline V gene are SGHRS and YFSETQ. The CDR3 length is 14 residues. J lost 3 bases, V lost 1 base, and 4 bases had no gene match. In nucleotides, the CDR3 is TGCGCCAGCAGCTTGTTACAGGGGAGCTACGAGCAGTACTTC. Protein product: CASSLLQGSYEQYF.

Here the CDR3 DNA reads TGTGCCAGCTCGAGGGTGAACACTGAAGCTTTCTTT. This gives the protein CASSRVNTEAFF. This chain uses TRBV18 with TRBJ1-1; no reliable D call. V was clipped by 6 bases and J by 0 bases, with 5 bases between them. CDR3 size: 12 residues. The germline V gene has CDR1 KGHSH and CDR2 LQKENI.

The chain employs TRBV5-8 and TRBJ1-6; D not certain. There are 19 residues in the CDR3. From germline, CDR1 is SGHTS and CDR2 YDEGEE. The V end lost 1 base, the J end lost 7 bases, and 24 bases lay between the germline ends. CDR3 bases: TGTGCCAGCAGCTTGACAGTCAGGACTCTTCCCGATAAGAATTCACCCCTCCACTTT. This encodes CASSLTVRTLPDKNSPLHF.

Worth noting for this clone: Other nucleotide sequences in the sample specify the same CDR3. This sequence joins TRBV29-1 and TRBJ2-7; 7 bases map to TRBD1. The CDR3 spans 11 residues. V was clipped by 4 bases and J by 4 bases; unmatched bases: 1. From germline, CDR1 is SQVTM and CDR2 ANQGSEA. In DNA, the CDR3 is TGCAGCGTTGTACAGGGGTACGAGCAGTACTTC. Encoded protein: CSVVQGYEQYF.

The chain is built from TRBV19 and TRBJ2-3; 10 positions agree with TRBD2. The CDR3 is made up of 15 amino acids. Trimming at V came to 3 bases and at J to 6 bases, leaving 6 bases not matched to a gene. The germline CDR1 and CDR2 sequences are LNHDA and SQIVND (reference sequence). The CDR3 sequence: CASSMLAGAGDTQYF. CDR3 nucleotides: TGTGCCAGTAGTATGCTAGCGGGGGCCGGGGATACGCAGTATTTT.

This rearrangement joins TRBV6-5 to TRBJ2-5; 7 nucleotides line up with TRBD1. This CDR3 has 13 residues. V shed 8 bases and J 4 bases; nucleotides not matched to a gene: 7. CDR1 and CDR2 (germline): MNHEY, SVGAGI. The CDR3 DNA sequence: TGTGCCAGCGTAAGGGGGCCGGGAGAGACCCAGTACTTC. It codes for CASVRGPGETQYF.

This chain joins TRBV10-3 and TRBJ1-2, with D possibly matching TRBD1 (6 bases). V dropped 11 bases and J dropped 4 bases, with 17 bases sitting between them. The CDR3 is made up of 13 amino acids. The germline gives CDR1 ENHRY, CDR2 SYGVKD. CDR3 sequence reads: CAAYREGVYGYTF. CDR3 DNA: TGTGCCGCCTACAGGGAGGGCGTCTATGGCTACACCTTC.

This chain connects TRBV27 to TRBJ1-5; D not resolved. This CDR3 is built from 15 residues. V lost 5 bases and J lost 0, with 11 bases in between. Looked up from germline, CDR1 is MNHEY and CDR2 is SMNVEV (reference sequence). The CDR3 DNA reads as TGTGCCAGCAGTACCCCGGGGAATAGCAATCAGCCCCAGCATTTT. Residues: CASSTPGNSNQPQHF.

This rearrangement joins TRBV27 to TRBJ1-5; 7 positions match TRBD1. J gave up 0 bases and V 4 bases, and 12 bases lay outside the gene matches. Germline V CDR1 and CDR2: MNHEY, SMNVEV (reference sequence). The CDR3 consists of 18 residues. CDR3 in amino acids: CASSSRDSQMYSNQPQHF. The CDR3 region has the DNA TGTGCCAGCAGTTCCCGGGACAGCCAAATGTATAGCAATCAGCCCCAGCATTTT.

The chain couples TRBV19 to TRBJ1-6; weak D call: TRBD1 (5 bases). Germline V gene data show CDR1 as LNHDA and CDR2 as SQIVND (reference sequence). Trimming took off 6 bases at V and 9 bases at J, with 15 bases between the two ends. This CDR3 has 14 residues. The CDR3 bases are TGTGCCAGTAGGCCCCAGGGAGGTGGTTCACCCCTCCACTTT. This codes for CASRPQGGGSPLHF.

The chain couples TRBV7-9 to TRBJ2-6; maybe TRBD2 (6 bases). Per germline, CDR1 SEHNR and CDR2 FQNEAQ (reference sequence). The CDR3 runs 18 residues. The germline V and J ends were trimmed by 3 bases and 1 base, with 16 bases remaining between them. The CDR3 DNA reads TGTGCCAGCAGCTTCTTTTCGGGACGGGGGTCTGGGGCCAACGTCCTGACTTTC. This sequence encodes CASSFFSGRGSGANVLTF.

The rearrangement joins TRBV19 to TRBJ1-4; 11 positions match TRBD1. Germline V gene sequence: CDR1 LNHDA, CDR2 SQIVND (reference sequence). The CDR3 sequence is 18 residues long. Trimming took 7 bases from V and 3 from J; bases not matched to a gene: 13. The CDR3 protein is CASTTLRTGGRANEKLFF. The CDR3 DNA reads TGTGCCAGTACCACTCTACGGACAGGGGGCAGAGCTAATGAAAAACTGTTTTTT. Together with reference TRBV19 and TRBJ1-4, the CDR3 gives the full variable domain: DGGITQSPKYLFRKEGQNVTLSCEQNLNHDAMYWYRQDPGQGLRLIYYSQIVNDFQKGDIAEGYSVSREKKESFPLTVTSAQKNPTAFYLCASTTLRTGGRANEKLFFGSGTQLSVL.

The rearrangement uses TRBV5-4 and TRBJ1-2; no clear D. Germline V gene lookup returns CDR1 SGHNT and CDR2 YYREEE (reference sequence). With 4 bases removed from V and 4 bases from J, the gap between germline ends came to 8 bases. The CDR3 spans 12 residues. CDR3 protein: CASSEEAYGYTF. CDR3 DNA sequence: TGTGCCAGCAGCGAGGAGGCCTATGGCTACACCTTC.

The V gene is TRBV19, the J gene TRBJ1-1; 8 positions match TRBD1. The junction had 7 bases not matched to a gene; V was cut back by 7 bases and J by 3 bases. The germline V gene encodes CDR1 LNHDA and CDR2 SQIVND (reference sequence). The CDR3 consists of 14 residues. This chain's CDR3 is CASTQDREDTEAFF. DNA of the CDR3: TGTGCCAGTACCCAGGACAGGGAAGACACTGAAGCTTTCTTT.

The chain employs TRBV5-1 and TRBJ1-6, with 7 bases aligning to TRBD1. The germline gives CDR1 SGHRS, CDR2 YFSETQ. With 4 bases clipped from V and 14 bases from J, the junction kept 15 bases outside the gene matches. The CDR3 has 15 residues. The CDR3 loop is CASSGTQGPPMTLHF. The CDR3, as DNA: TGCGCCAGCAGCGGAACACAGGGGCCCCCCATGACCCTCCACTTT. The whole variable domain, filled in from reference TRBV5-1 and TRBJ1-6, reads KAGVTQTPRYLIKTRGQQVTLSCSPISGHRSVSWYQQTPGQGLQFLFEYFSETQRNKGNFPGRFSGRQFSNSRSEMNVSTLELGDSALYLCASSGTQGPPMTLHFGNGTRLTVT.

In this sample, this clone turned up once. The chain employs TRBV4-1 and TRBJ2-7; 11 bases line up with TRBD2. CDR1 is MGHRA, CDR2 YSYEKL, per germline. Unmatched junction bases numbered 1, after V lost 1 base and J lost 2 bases. The CDR3 covers 15 residues. The CDR3 DNA sequence: TGCGCCAGCAGCCAAGGACTAGCGGGGCCCTACGAGCAGTACTTC. This gives the protein CASSQGLAGPYEQYF.

The chain is built from TRBV15 and TRBJ1-1; no clear D. Trimming stripped 3 bases from V and 6 bases from J, with 8 bases between. This CDR3 contains 12 residues. Germline V gene sequence: CDR1 LNHNV, CDR2 YYDKDF (reference sequence). This CDR3 reads CATSSLRSEAFF. The CDR3, as DNA: TGTGCCACCAGCAGTTTGAGGTCTGAAGCTTTCTTT.

The chain joins TRBV28 to TRBJ1-4; 10 nucleotides line up with TRBD1. The germline V gene has CDR1 MDHEN and CDR2 SYDVKM. Trimming took 2 bases from V and 6 from J; bases not matched to a gene: 3. There are 15 residues in the CDR3. DNA for the CDR3: TGTGCCAGCAGTTTAAGCGGGACAGGGGATGAAAAACTGTTTTTT. It yields the protein CASSLSGTGDEKLFF.

The chain couples TRBV20-1 to TRBJ2-3, with a tentative D call TRBD2 (6 bases). V was pared by 5 bases and J by 4 bases, with 7 bases between. CDR1 is DFQATT and CDR2 is SNEGSKA in the germline V gene (reference sequence). This CDR3 has 11 amino acids. CDR3 region: CSAGGPDTQYF. The CDR3 DNA reads TGCAGTGCTGGAGGGCCAGATACGCAGTATTTT.

The rearrangement joins TRBV24-1 to TRBJ2-2; D may be TRBD1 (6 bases). The ends were cut back, 0 bases at V and 0 bases at J, with 7 bases in the middle. CDR1 is KGHDR and CDR2 is SFDVKD in the germline V gene. The CDR3 is 16 residues long. The CDR3 DNA sequence: TGTGCCACCAGTGATTTGAACAGGGCGAACACCGGGGAGCTGTTTTTT. Its protein product is CATSDLNRANTGELFF.

The chain joins TRBV19 to TRBJ1-2; 9 nucleotides match TRBD1. V dropped 4 bases and J dropped 5; count of bases not matched to a gene: 8. This CDR3 spans 15 amino acids. The germline gives CDR1 LNHDA, CDR2 SQIVND (reference sequence). CDR3: CASSTGTGPGYGYTF. CDR3 nucleotides: TGTGCCAGTAGTACGGGGACAGGGCCGGGGTATGGCTACACCTTC.

This clone was detected only once. The chain joins TRBV9 to TRBJ1-2; 10 nucleotides line up with TRBD1. The length of the CDR3 is 16 residues. V shed 3 bases and J 0 bases; nucleotides not matched to a gene: 5. CDR1 SGDLS and CDR2 YYNGEE come from the germline V gene. CDR3 in amino acids: CASSGGTGVANYGYTF. CDR3 nucleotide sequence: TGTGCCAGCAGCGGGGGGACAGGGGTAGCTAACTATGGCTACACCTTC.

The chain couples TRBV18 to TRBJ2-3; perhaps TRBD2 as D (5 bases). CDR3 size: 15 residues. CDR1 and CDR2 from the germline V gene are KGHSH and LQKENI. V was cut by 2 bases and J by 1 base, with 10 bases left in between. The CDR3 DNA follows: TGTGCCAGCTCACCAGTTCTAGCAGGCACAGATACGCAGTATTTT. It yields the protein CASSPVLAGTDTQYF.

This chain uses TRBV30 with TRBJ1-5, with a weak D call TRBD1 (6 bases). Germline CDR1 is GTSNPN and CDR2 is SVGIG (reference sequence). V gave up 0 bases and J gave up 9 bases, with 21 bases separating them. The CDR3 runs 16 residues. The CDR3 region has the DNA TGTGCCTGGAGTGTTGCTTTGGACAGCCACCCGCGGCCCCAGCATTTT. This codes for CAWSVALDSHPRPQHF.

Written as DNA, the CDR3 is TGTGCCAGCAGCTTCCGGGACAGGGAATACAATGAGCAGTTCTTC. Amino acids: CASSFRDREYNEQFF. J is TRBJ2-1 and V is TRBV7-6; TRBD1 matches 9 bases. J gave up 4 bases and V 3 bases, and 4 bases lay outside the gene matches. The CDR3 has 15 residues. Germline-derived CDR1 and CDR2 are SGHVS and FNYEAQ.

V usage is TRBV28 and J usage is TRBJ1-5; 7 nucleotides line up with TRBD1. V shed 5 bases, J shed 4 bases, and the junction held 2 bases outside the gene matches. This CDR3 spans 13 amino acids. Germline lookup yields CDR1 MDHEN and CDR2 SYDVKM. The DNA of the CDR3 is TGTGCCAGCAGTCCGACAGGGAATCAGCCCCAGCATTTT. It is translated as CASSPTGNQPQHF. Variable domain in full (rest from reference TRBV28 and TRBJ1-5): DVKVTQSSRYLVKRTGEKVFLECVQDMDHENMFWYRQDPGLGLRLIYFSYDVKMKEKGDIPEGYSVSREKKERFSLILESASTNQTSMYLCASSPTGNQPQHFGDGTRLSIL.

This sequence joins TRBV4-1 and TRBJ1-5; 7 bases agree with TRBD1. J was trimmed by 5 bases and V by 1 base; bases with no gene match: 2. This CDR3 has 14 residues. Germline CDR1 reads MGHRA; CDR2 reads YSYEKL. The CDR3 spells CASSQATGDQPQHF. The CDR3, as DNA: TGCGCCAGCAGCCAAGCTACAGGGGATCAGCCCCAGCATTTT.